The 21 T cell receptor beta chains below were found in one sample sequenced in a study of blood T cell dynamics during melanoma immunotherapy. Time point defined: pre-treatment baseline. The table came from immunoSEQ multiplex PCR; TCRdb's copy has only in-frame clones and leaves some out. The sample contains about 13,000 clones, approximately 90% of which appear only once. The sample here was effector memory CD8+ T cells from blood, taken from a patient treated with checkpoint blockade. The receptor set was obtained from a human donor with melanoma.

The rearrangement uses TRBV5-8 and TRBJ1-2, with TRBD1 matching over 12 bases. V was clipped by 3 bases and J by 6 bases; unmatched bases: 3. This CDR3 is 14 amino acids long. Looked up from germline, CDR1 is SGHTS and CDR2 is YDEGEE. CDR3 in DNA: TGTGCCAGCAGCTCTGGGACAGGGGGCGATGGCTACACCTTC. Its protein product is CASSSGTGGDGYTF. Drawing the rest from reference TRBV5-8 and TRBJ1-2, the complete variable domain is EAGVTQSPTHLIKTRGQQATLRCSPISGHTSVYWYQQALGLGLQFLLWYDEGEERNRGNFPPRFSGRQFPNYSSELNVNALELEDSALYLCASSSGTGGDGYTFGSGTRLTVV.

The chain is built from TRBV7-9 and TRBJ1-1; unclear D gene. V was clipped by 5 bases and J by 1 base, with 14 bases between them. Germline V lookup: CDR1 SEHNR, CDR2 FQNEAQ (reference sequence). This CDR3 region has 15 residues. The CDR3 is CASSPVGGQNTEAFF. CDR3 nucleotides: TGTGCCAGCAGCCCAGTGGGAGGGCAGAACACTGAAGCTTTCTTT.

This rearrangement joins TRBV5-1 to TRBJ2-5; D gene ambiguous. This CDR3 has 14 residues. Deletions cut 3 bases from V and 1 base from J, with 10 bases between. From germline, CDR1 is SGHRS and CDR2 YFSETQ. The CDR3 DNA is TGCGCCAGCAGCTCCGGATGGGGCCAAGAGACCCAGTACTTC. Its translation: CASSSGWGQETQYF.

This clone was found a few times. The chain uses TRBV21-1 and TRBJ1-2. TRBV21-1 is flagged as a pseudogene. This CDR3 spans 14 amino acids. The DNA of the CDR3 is TGTGCCAGCAGCGTCGGGGATCAAGTCTATGGCTACACCTTC. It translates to CASSVGDQVYGYTF.

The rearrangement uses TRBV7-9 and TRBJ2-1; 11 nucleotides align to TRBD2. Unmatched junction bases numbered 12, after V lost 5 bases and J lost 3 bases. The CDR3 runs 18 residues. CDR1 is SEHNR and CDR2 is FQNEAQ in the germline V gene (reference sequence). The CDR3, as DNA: TGTGCCAGCAGCCATGAAACTAGCGGGGGTATGAACTACAATGAGCAGTTCTTC. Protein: CASSHETSGGMNYNEQFF.

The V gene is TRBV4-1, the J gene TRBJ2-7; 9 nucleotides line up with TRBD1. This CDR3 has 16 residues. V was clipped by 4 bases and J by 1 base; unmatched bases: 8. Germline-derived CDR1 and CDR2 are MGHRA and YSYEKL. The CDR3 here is CASSPMGGQGSYEQYF. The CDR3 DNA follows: TGCGCCAGCAGCCCCATGGGGGGACAGGGATCCTACGAGCAGTACTTC.

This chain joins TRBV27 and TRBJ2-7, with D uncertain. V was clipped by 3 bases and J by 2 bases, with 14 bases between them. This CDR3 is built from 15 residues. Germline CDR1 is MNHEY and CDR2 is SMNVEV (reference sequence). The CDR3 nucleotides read TGTGCCAGCAGTTTCGTATCCGAGGCGGCCTACGAGCAGTACTTC. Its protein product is CASSFVSEAAYEQYF.

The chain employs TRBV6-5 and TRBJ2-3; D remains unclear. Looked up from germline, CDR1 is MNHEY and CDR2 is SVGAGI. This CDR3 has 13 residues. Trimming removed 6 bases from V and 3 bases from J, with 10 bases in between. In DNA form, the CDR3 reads TGTGCCAGCAGCCTGGAGTCTACAGATACGCAGTATTTT. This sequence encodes CASSLESTDTQYF.

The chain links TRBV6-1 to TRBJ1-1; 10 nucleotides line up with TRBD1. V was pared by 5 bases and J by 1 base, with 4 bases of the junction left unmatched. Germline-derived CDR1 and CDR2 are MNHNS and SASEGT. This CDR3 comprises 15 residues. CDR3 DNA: TGTGCCAGCAGTAAACGACAGGGGGCGAACACTGAAGCTTTCTTT. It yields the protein CASSKRQGANTEAFF.

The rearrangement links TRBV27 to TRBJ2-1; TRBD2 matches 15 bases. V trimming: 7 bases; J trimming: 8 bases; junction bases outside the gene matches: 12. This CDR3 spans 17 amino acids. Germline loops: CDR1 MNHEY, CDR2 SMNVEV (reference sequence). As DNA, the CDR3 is TGTGCCAGCAATGTCGGGACTAGCGGGAGGTTAGTCGATGAGCAGTTCTTC. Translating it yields CASNVGTSGRLVDEQFF.

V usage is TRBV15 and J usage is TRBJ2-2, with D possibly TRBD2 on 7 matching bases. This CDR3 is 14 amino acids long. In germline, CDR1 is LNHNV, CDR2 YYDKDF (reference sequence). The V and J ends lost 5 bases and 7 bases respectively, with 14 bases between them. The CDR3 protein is CATSSGGLVGELFF. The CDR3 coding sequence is TGTGCCACCAGCTCCGGGGGGCTGGTCGGGGAGCTGTTTTTT. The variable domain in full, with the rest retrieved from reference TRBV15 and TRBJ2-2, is DAMVIQNPRYQVTQFGKPVTLSCSQTLNHNVMYWYQQKSSQAPKLLFHYYDKDFNNEADTPDNFQSRRPNTSFCFLDIRSPGLGDTAMYLCATSSGGLVGELFFGEGSRLTVL.

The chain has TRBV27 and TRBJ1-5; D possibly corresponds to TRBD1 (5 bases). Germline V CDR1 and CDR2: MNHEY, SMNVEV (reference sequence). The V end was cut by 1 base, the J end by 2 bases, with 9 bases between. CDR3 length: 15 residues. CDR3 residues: CASSLLGEGNQPQHF. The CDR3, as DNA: TGTGCCAGCAGTTTATTGGGGGAGGGCAATCAGCCCCAGCATTTT.

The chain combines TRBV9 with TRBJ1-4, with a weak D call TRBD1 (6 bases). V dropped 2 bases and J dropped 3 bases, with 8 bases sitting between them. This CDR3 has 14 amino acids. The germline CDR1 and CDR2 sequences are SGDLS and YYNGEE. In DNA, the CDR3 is TGTGCCAGCAGCGTGCCAGGGGCTAATGAAAAACTGTTTTTT. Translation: CASSVPGANEKLFF.

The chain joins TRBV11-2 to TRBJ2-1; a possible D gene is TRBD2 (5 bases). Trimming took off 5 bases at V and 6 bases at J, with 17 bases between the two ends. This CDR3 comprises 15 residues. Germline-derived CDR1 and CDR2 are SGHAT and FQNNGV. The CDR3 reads CASSPTGIRSNEQFF. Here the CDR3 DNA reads TGTGCCAGCAGCCCGACCGGGATTCGCAGCAATGAGCAGTTCTTC.

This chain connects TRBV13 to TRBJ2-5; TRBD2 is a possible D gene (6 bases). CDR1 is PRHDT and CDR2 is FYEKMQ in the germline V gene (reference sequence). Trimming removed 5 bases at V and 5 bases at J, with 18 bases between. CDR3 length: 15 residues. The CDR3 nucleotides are TGTGCCAGCAGCAGGGCCTGGGGGGTAGGGGAGACCCAGTACTTC. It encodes CASSRAWGVGETQYF.

In DNA, the CDR3 is TGTGCCAGTAGTATAGAGGCAGAAATTACCTATGGCTACACCTTC. Protein sequence: CASSIEAEITYGYTF. The chain couples TRBV19 to TRBJ1-2, with D unclear. V was pared by 0 bases and J by 4 bases, with 12 bases between. Per the germline V gene, CDR1 is LNHDA and CDR2 is SQIVND (reference sequence). The CDR3 extends over 15 amino acids.

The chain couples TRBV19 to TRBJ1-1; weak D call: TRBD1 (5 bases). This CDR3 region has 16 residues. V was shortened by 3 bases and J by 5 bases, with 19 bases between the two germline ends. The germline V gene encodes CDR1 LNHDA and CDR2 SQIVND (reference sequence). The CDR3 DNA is TGTGCCAGTAGTATGGCAACGGCAGGCGGGGGGACTGAAGCTTTCTTT. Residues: CASSMATAGGGTEAFF.

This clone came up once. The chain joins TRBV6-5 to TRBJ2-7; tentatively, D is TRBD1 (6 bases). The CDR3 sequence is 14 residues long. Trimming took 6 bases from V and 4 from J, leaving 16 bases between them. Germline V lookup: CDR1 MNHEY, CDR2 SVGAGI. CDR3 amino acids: CASSDGQRHYEQYF. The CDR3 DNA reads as TGTGCCAGCAGCGATGGACAGAGACATTACGAGCAGTACTTC.

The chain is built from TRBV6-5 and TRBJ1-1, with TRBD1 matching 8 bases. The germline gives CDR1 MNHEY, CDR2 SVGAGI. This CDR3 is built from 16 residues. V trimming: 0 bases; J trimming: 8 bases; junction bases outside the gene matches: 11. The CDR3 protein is CASSYSPGGSSGEAFF. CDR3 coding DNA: TGTGCCAGCAGTTACTCTCCAGGGGGCTCCTCCGGGGAAGCTTTCTTT.

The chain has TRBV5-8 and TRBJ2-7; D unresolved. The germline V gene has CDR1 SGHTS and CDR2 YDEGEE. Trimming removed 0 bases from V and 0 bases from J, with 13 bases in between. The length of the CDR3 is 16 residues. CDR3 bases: TGTGCCAGCAGCTTGGCCCGGACCGAACCCTCCTACGAGCAGTACTTC. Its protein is CASSLARTEPSYEQYF.

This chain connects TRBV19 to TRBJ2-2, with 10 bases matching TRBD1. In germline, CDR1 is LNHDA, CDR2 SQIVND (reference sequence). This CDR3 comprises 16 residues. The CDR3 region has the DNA TGTGGCGTCTCCGGGACAGGGGCATTGATCACCGGGGAGCTGTTTTTT. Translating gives CGVSGTGALITGELFF.